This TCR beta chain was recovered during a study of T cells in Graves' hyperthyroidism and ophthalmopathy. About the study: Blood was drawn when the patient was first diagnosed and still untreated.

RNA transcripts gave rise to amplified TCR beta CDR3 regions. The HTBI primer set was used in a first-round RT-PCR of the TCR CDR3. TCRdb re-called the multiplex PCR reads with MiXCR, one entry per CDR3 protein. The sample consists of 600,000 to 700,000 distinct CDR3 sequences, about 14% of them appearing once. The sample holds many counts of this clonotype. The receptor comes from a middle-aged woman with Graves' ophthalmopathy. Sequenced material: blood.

As DNA, the CDR3 is TGTGCCAGCAGTTACTTGGCAGGGGGCCTCTACGAGCAGTACTTC. Protein product: CASSYLAGGLYEQYF. V gene TRBV6-5 combines with J gene TRBJ2-7, with 8 bases matching TRBD1. Trimming removed 1 base from V and 3 bases from J; junction bases left unmatched: 5. Looked up from germline, CDR1 is MNHEY and CDR2 is SVGAGI. The CDR3 covers 15 residues.